Below, 9 T cell receptor beta chains from the same sample are listed, as sequenced in a study of T cell repertoires in cytomegalovirus infection. Their recognized antigens are unknown. Each CDR3 protein gets one entry after TCRdb re-called the reads with MiXCR. The profile shows about 770,000 distinct CDR3 sequences, 25% to 35% of them singletons. This specimen consisted of cultured CD8+ T cells from PBMCs, obtained from culture after CMV antigen stimulation. These receptors originate from a human donor in good health (CMV status not recorded). Some clones in this sample may be carry-over from other donors' samples.

The genes are TRBV19 and TRBJ2-1, with 12 bases fitting TRBD2. With 5 bases clipped from V and 8 bases from J, the junction kept 10 bases outside the gene matches. The CDR3 covers 16 residues. Germline values: CDR1 LNHDA, CDR2 SQIVND (reference sequence). This CDR3 reads CASSWTSGESLYEQFF. In DNA, the CDR3 is TGTGCCAGTAGTTGGACTAGCGGGGAGTCCTTGTATGAGCAGTTCTTC. The full variable domain, its missing parts supplied by reference TRBV19 and TRBJ2-1, is DGGITQSPKYLFRKEGQNVTLSCEQNLNHDAMYWYRQDPGQGLRLIYYSQIVNDFQKGDIAEGYSVSREKKESFPLTVTSAQKNPTAFYLCASSWTSGESLYEQFFGPGTRLTVL.

This chain connects TRBV28 to TRBJ2-4, with D perhaps assigned TRBD1 or TRBD2 (5 bases each). CDR1 MDHEN and CDR2 SYDVKM come from the germline V gene. The CDR3 totals 16 residues. V shed 10 bases and J shed 0 bases, with 19 bases lying between them. As DNA, the CDR3 is TGTGCCACCACCGGGGCGGCAAGTCTAGCCAAAAACATTCAGTACTTC. It translates to CATTGAASLAKNIQYF. The complete variable domain, with remaining parts taken from reference TRBV28 and TRBJ2-4, reads DVKVTQSSRYLVKRTGEKVFLECVQDMDHENMFWYRQDPGLGLRLIYFSYDVKMKEKGDIPEGYSVSREKKERFSLILESASTNQTSMYLCATTGAASLAKNIQYFGAGTRLSVL.

This clonotype was seen a handful of times. V is TRBV10-3 and J is TRBJ2-3, with unresolved D. Germline V gene data show CDR1 as ENHRY and CDR2 as SYGVKD. V dropped 8 bases and J dropped 1 base, with 7 bases sitting between them. This CDR3 contains 12 residues. Here the CDR3 reads CAIRTRTDTQYF. The CDR3 coding sequence is TGTGCCATCCGTACTCGCACAGATACGCAGTATTTT.

This chain joins TRBV7-6 and TRBJ2-7, with D tentatively TRBD2 (7 bases). The CDR3 runs to 15 residues. Germline assignment: CDR1 SGHVS and CDR2 FNYEAQ. V dropped 1 base and J dropped 0 bases, with 10 bases sitting between them. The CDR3 sequence is CASSLERGASYEQYF. As DNA, the CDR3 is TGTGCCAGCAGCTTAGAACGGGGGGCCTCCTACGAGCAGTACTTC.

The rearrangement uses TRBV7-9 and TRBJ1-1, with no clear D. This CDR3 comprises 12 residues. V lost 3 bases and J 3 bases, leaving 5 bases between the germline ends. CDR1 and CDR2 (germline): SEHNR, FQNEAQ (reference sequence). For the CDR3, the DNA is TGTGCCAGCAGCTTCGTCGACACTGAAGCTTTCTTT. Protein: CASSFVDTEAFF.

The chain is built from TRBV6-5 and TRBJ2-2; 7 nucleotides align to TRBD2. CDR1 and CDR2 (germline): MNHEY, SVGAGI. After removal of 8 bases from V and 1 base from J, the junction contained 1 base not matched to a gene. This CDR3 contains 13 residues. DNA for the CDR3: TGTGCCAGCCTAGCGGAGAACACCGGGGAGCTGTTTTTT. It codes for CASLAENTGELFF.

The rearrangement links TRBV7-9 to TRBJ1-1, with 10 bases that match TRBD1. The CDR3 contains 17 residues. V trimming: 2 bases; J trimming: 3 bases; junction bases outside the gene matches: 9. CDR1 and CDR2 from the germline V gene are SEHNR and FQNEAQ (reference sequence). CDR3 residues: CASSLRVPDRGDTEAFF. The DNA of the CDR3 is TGTGCCAGCAGCTTAAGGGTTCCGGACAGGGGGGACACTGAAGCTTTCTTT.

This clonotype was picked up one time. This sequence joins TRBV10-3 and TRBJ1-1; D possibly corresponds to TRBD1 (6 bases). Deletions cut 2 bases from V and 1 base from J, with 8 bases between. The germline CDR1 and CDR2 sequences are ENHRY and SYGVKD. The CDR3 is 14 residues long. CDR3 protein: CAISETGQNTEAFF. CDR3 bases: TGTGCCATCAGTGAGACGGGACAGAACACTGAAGCTTTCTTT.

This rearrangement joins TRBV12-3 or TRBV12-4 to TRBJ2-3; a weak D match, TRBD2 (7 bases). V was cut by 4 bases and J by 5 bases, with 13 bases left in between. The CDR3 covers 14 residues. The CDR3 DNA sequence: TGTGCCAGCAGTTCCTCGGGGGGCGTAGATACGCAGTATTTT. Encoded protein: CASSSSGGVDTQYF.